Below, 23 T cell receptor beta chains from the same sample are listed, as sequenced in a study of shared clonotypes between healthy human individuals. The assay was immunoSEQ multiplex PCR, and TCRdb's table has in-frame clones only and misses some. The sample records approximately 1.5 million clones, about 98.5% being singletons. Sequenced: naive CD4+ T cells sorted from blood. Described subset: CD45RA+ positively selected. Every receptor here comes from a man in his thirties or forties in good health.

The chain is built from TRBV7-9 and TRBJ2-3; 10 nucleotides align to TRBD2. The germline V gene encodes CDR1 SEHNR and CDR2 FQNEAQ (reference sequence). V was clipped by 5 bases and J by 3 bases; unmatched bases: 5. The length of the CDR3 is 15 residues. For the CDR3, the DNA is TGTGCCAGCAGCGGATTAGCGGGAGGTACAGATACGCAGTATTTT. Protein: CASSGLAGGTDTQYF. Full variable domain (remainder filled in from reference TRBV7-9 and TRBJ2-3): DTGVSQNPRHKITKRGQNVTFRCDPISEHNRLYWYRQTLGQGPEFLTYFQNEAQLEKSRLLSDRFSAERPKGSFSTLEIQRTEQGDSAMYLCASSGLAGGTDTQYFGPGTRLTVL.

DNA of the CDR3: TGCAGCGCCTCGTCCCGGACAGGGGGCGCCCTGACCTATGGCTACACCTTC. Protein product: CSASSRTGGALTYGYTF. The rearrangement joins TRBV29-1 to TRBJ1-2; 11 bases match TRBD1. Germline V gene data show CDR1 as SQVTM and CDR2 as ANQGSEA. The CDR3 runs 17 residues. The V and J ends lost 7 bases and 4 bases, in that order; junction bases with no gene match: 17.

V usage is TRBV6-4 and J usage is TRBJ2-2, with a weak D call TRBD2 (6 bases). CDR1 is MRHNA, CDR2 SNTAGT, per germline. V was trimmed by 8 bases and J by 4 bases, leaving 14 bases between them. The CDR3 length is 14 residues. Written as DNA, the CDR3 is TGTGCCAGCCGGAGGCGGGGTGGCACCGGGGAGCTGTTTTTT. This sequence encodes CASRRRGGTGELFF.

The chain has TRBV18 and TRBJ2-7; unclear D gene. Trimming took 3 bases from V and 0 from J, leaving 9 bases between them. The V gene's germline CDR1 is KGHSH and CDR2 LQKENI. The CDR3 spans 14 residues. The DNA for the CDR3 is TGTGCCAGCTCACCCATTGTACCCTCCTACGAGCAGTACTTC. It yields the protein CASSPIVPSYEQYF. The entire variable domain, with the rest obtained from reference TRBV18 and TRBJ2-7, is as follows: NAGVMQNPRHLVRRRGQEARLRCSPMKGHSHVYWYRQLPEEGLKFMVYLQKENIIDESGMPKERFSAEFPKEGPSILRIQQVVRGDSAAYFCASSPIVPSYEQYFGPGTRLTVT.

The chain joins TRBV5-1 to TRBJ2-1; D is undetermined. Trimming removed 1 base from V and 0 bases from J, with 20 bases in between. Germline V gene sequence: CDR1 SGHRS, CDR2 YFSETQ. This CDR3 is built from 19 residues. The CDR3 is CASSLFLIPIRSSYNEQFF. CDR3 nucleotides: TGCGCCAGCAGCTTGTTTTTGATCCCCATTAGGAGCTCCTACAATGAGCAGTTCTTC.

The chain is built from TRBV5-4 and TRBJ2-2; 9 bases align to TRBD2. Germline assignment: CDR1 SGHNT and CDR2 YYREEE (reference sequence). Trimming cost V 1 base and J 6 bases; bases outside gene matches: 10. The CDR3 runs 17 residues. This chain's CDR3 is CASSLRLAGVLAGELFF. The DNA for the CDR3 is TGTGCCAGCAGCTTGAGATTAGCGGGAGTACTGGCCGGGGAGCTGTTTTTT.

This clone was counted once. This chain links TRBV9 with TRBJ2-5; D might be TRBD1 or TRBD2, each matching 6 bases. This CDR3 region has 15 residues. Germline V lookup: CDR1 SGDLS, CDR2 YYNGEE. V was cut by 2 bases and J by 4 bases, with 15 bases left in between. The CDR3 nucleotides read TGTGCCAGCAGCGTCCTTGGGGGGCTGGCAGAGACCCAGTACTTC. Protein sequence: CASSVLGGLAETQYF.

V gene TRBV5-1 combines with J gene TRBJ1-2; 7 positions agree with TRBD1. Germline V gene data show CDR1 as SGHRS and CDR2 as YFSETQ. V was pared by 5 bases and J by 8 bases, with 12 bases of the junction left unmatched. The CDR3 extends over 14 amino acids. The CDR3 DNA follows: TGCGCCAGCAGGAAAGACAGGGCCCTATCGGGCTACACCTTC. Protein: CASRKDRALSGYTF.

The chain couples TRBV10-2 to TRBJ2-3; 8 bases fit TRBD2. There are 15 residues in the CDR3. Germline V CDR1 and CDR2: WSHSY, SAAADI. Trimming removed 6 bases from V and 2 bases from J; junction bases left unmatched: 7. CDR3 coding DNA: TGCGCCAGCAGGGAAACTAGCGGATACACAGATACGCAGTATTTT. Its translation: CASRETSGYTDTQYF.

This clone was picked up one time. The chain couples TRBV5-4 to TRBJ2-2; TRBD1 might be the D (5 bases). The V end lost 0 bases, the J end lost 2 bases, and 8 bases lay between the germline ends. Germline V CDR1 and CDR2: SGHNT, YYREEE (reference sequence). This CDR3 contains 15 residues. DNA for the CDR3: TGTGCCAGCAGCTTGGGACAGCATAACACCGGGGAGCTGTTTTTT. Its translation: CASSLGQHNTGELFF. Combining the CDR3 with reference TRBV5-4 and TRBJ2-2 gives the whole variable domain ETGVTQSPTHLIKTRGQQVTLRCSSQSGHNTVSWYQQALGQGPQFIFQYYREEENGRGNFPPRFSGLQFPNYSSELNVNALELDDSALYLCASSLGQHNTGELFFGEGSRLTVL.

The rearrangement links TRBV6-5 to TRBJ2-7; D not resolved. Trimming removed 6 bases from V and 0 bases from J, with 12 bases in between. The CDR3 has 14 residues. Per the germline V gene, CDR1 is MNHEY and CDR2 is SVGAGI. The CDR3 reads CASRATASSYEQYF. The CDR3 DNA reads TGTGCCAGCAGGGCAACTGCGAGCTCCTACGAGCAGTACTTC.

This sequence joins TRBV2 and TRBJ1-2; D is undetermined. CDR3 length equals 14 residues. Germline-derived CDR1 and CDR2 are SNHLY and FYNNEI. Trimming stripped 6 bases from V and 0 bases from J, with 11 bases between. The CDR3 DNA reads as TGTGCCAGCAGCGTGGACGGCTCTAACTATGGCTACACCTTC. The encoded protein is CASSVDGSNYGYTF.

Note on this clone: This CDR3 is also generated by other DNA sequences in the sample. The J gene is TRBJ2-1, the V gene TRBV5-1, with D uncertain. Germline V gene lookup returns CDR1 SGHRS and CDR2 YFSETQ. This CDR3 region has 12 residues. V lost 0 bases to trimming and J lost 7 bases, with 5 bases between them. CDR3 sequence: CASSLEGNEQFF. The CDR3 nucleotides read TGCGCCAGCAGCTTGGAAGGGAATGAGCAGTTCTTC.

The chain has TRBV5-5 and TRBJ2-2, with 12 bases matching TRBD2. The V and J ends lost 0 bases and 4 bases, in that order; junction bases with no gene match: 1. Germline V gives CDR1 SGHKS, CDR2 YYEKEE (reference sequence). The CDR3 runs 16 residues. CDR3 sequence (DNA): TGTGCCAGCAGCTTGGGACTAGCGGGAGTCACCGGGGAGCTGTTTTTT. As protein: CASSLGLAGVTGELFF.

In DNA, the CDR3 is TGTGCCAGCACCCTGAAAAATAGCGGGAGGGCCCTCAATGAGCAGTTCTTC. Its translation is CASTLKNSGRALNEQFF. The chain uses TRBV7-2 and TRBJ2-1; 11 positions match TRBD2. With V trimmed by 7 bases and J by 6 bases, 14 bases remained unmatched. The length of the CDR3 is 17 residues. The germline V gene has CDR1 SGHTA and CDR2 FQGNSA. The full variable domain, in which reference TRBV7-2 and TRBJ2-1 provide the parts outside the CDR3, is GAGVSQSPSNKVTEKGKDVELRCDPISGHTALYWYRQSLGQGLEFLIYFQGNSAPDKSGLPSDRFSAERTGGSVSTLTIQRTQQEDSAVYLCASTLKNSGRALNEQFFGPGTRLTVL.

CDR3 region: CASSSMGTDNQPQHF. CDR3 DNA sequence: TGTGCCAGCAGTTCTATGGGGACAGACAATCAGCCCCAGCATTTT. The chain couples TRBV28 to TRBJ1-5; 7 nucleotides align to TRBD1. Germline trimming cut 4 bases from V and 3 bases from J; bases unmatched to any gene: 6. From germline, CDR1 is MDHEN and CDR2 SYDVKM. This CDR3 region has 15 residues.

The chain recombines TRBV2 with TRBJ2-7; maybe TRBD1 (5 bases). The CDR3 extends over 11 amino acids. V lost 6 bases and J lost 7, with 10 bases in between. CDR1 SNHLY and CDR2 FYNNEI come from the germline V gene. The CDR3 sequence: CASSVRQEQYF. DNA for the CDR3: TGTGCCAGCAGCGTTAGACAGGAGCAGTACTTC.

The gene calls are TRBV18 and TRBJ2-1, with D maybe TRBD1 (5 bases). This CDR3 region has 16 residues. Trimming took 6 bases from V and 3 from J, leaving 18 bases between them. The germline V gene has CDR1 KGHSH and CDR2 LQKENI. Here the CDR3 reads CASSPTGVRDYNEQFF. The CDR3 DNA is TGTGCCAGCTCTCCCACCGGTGTCAGGGACTACAATGAGCAGTTCTTC.

Concerning this clone: Other DNA sequences in this sample translate to the same CDR3. The chain has TRBV18 and TRBJ2-1, with 12 bases that match TRBD2. Germline V gene sequence: CDR1 KGHSH, CDR2 LQKENI. The CDR3 loop spans 15 amino acids. V dropped 6 bases and J dropped 3; count of bases not matched to a gene: 3. CDR3 in amino acids: CASSSTSGSYNEQFF. The CDR3 nucleotides are TGTGCCAGCTCGTCGACTAGCGGGAGCTACAATGAGCAGTTCTTC. The full variable domain, in which reference TRBV18 and TRBJ2-1 provide the parts outside the CDR3, is NAGVMQNPRHLVRRRGQEARLRCSPMKGHSHVYWYRQLPEEGLKFMVYLQKENIIDESGMPKERFSAEFPKEGPSILRIQQVVRGDSAAYFCASSSTSGSYNEQFFGPGTRLTVL.

This clone was counted once. This sequence joins TRBV7-8 and TRBJ1-1, with TRBD1 matching over 8 bases. The V segment lost 5 bases and the J segment 1 base; nucleotides outside the gene matches: 9. The germline gives CDR1 SGHVS, CDR2 FQNEAQ. The CDR3 is made up of 16 amino acids. CDR3 loop: CASSRAHRGENTEAFF. The DNA for the CDR3 is TGTGCCAGCAGCAGAGCGCACAGGGGGGAGAACACTGAAGCTTTCTTT.

This clone was found once. The chain uses TRBV6-1 and TRBJ2-7; D may be TRBD1 or TRBD2 (5 bases each). Germline loops: CDR1 MNHNS, CDR2 SASEGT. The CDR3 consists of 12 residues. V lost 6 bases to trimming and J lost 7 bases, with 13 bases between them. The DNA of the CDR3 is TGTGCCAGCAGGGGGGACCTGGGGGAGCAGTACTTC. It encodes CASRGDLGEQYF.

In its sample, this clone was seen once. The chain is built from TRBV15 and TRBJ2-3; D gene ambiguous. Trimming pared 1 base from V and 5 bases from J, leaving 10 bases between. Germline V gene data show CDR1 as LNHNV and CDR2 as YYDKDF (reference sequence). There are 14 residues in the CDR3. The CDR3 DNA follows: TGTGCCACCAGCAGAGGGTCCGTTGGAGATACGCAGTATTTT. It codes for CATSRGSVGDTQYF.

This clone occurred once. This sequence joins TRBV5-8 and TRBJ1-3; D unresolved. The CDR3 is 17 amino acids. Germline CDR1 is SGHTS and CDR2 is YDEGEE. V lost 1 base, J lost 0 bases, and 14 bases lay in between. CDR3 bases: TGTGCCAGCAGCTTGTTGATCTCCCCCAGCTCTGGAAACACCATATATTTT. Its protein is CASSLLISPSSGNTIYF.